The 23 T cell receptor beta chains in this list originate from one sample, sequenced in a study of low-dose radiotherapy and immunotherapy resistance in tumors. Specified time point: after trial treatment. As for treatment: LDRT plus nivolumab, ipilimumab, low-dose cyclophosphamide and aspirin (RACIN trial). Alpha and beta chains were covered, as first-strand cDNA relied on TRAV- and TRBV-specific primers. The TCRs were subjected to amplification over approximately 20 PCR cycles employing a constant-region primer in conjunction with a V-primer adapter. In TCRdb, the reads were re-called with MiXCR into one record per CDR3 protein. This table has about 84,000 distinct CDR3 sequences, 17% appearing once. The sample was PBMCs, taken after low-dose radiotherapy plus immunotherapy. Receptor source: a male donor with prostate cancer.

The chain is built from TRBV7-9 and TRBJ2-1, with 14 bases that match TRBD2. Germline-derived CDR1 and CDR2 are SEHNR and FQNEAQ (reference sequence). This CDR3 spans 18 amino acids. V trimming: 4 bases; J trimming: 0 bases; junction bases outside the gene matches: 5. The CDR3 protein is CASSSSGTSGSSYNEQFF. CDR3 DNA: TGTGCCAGCAGCTCGTCAGGGACTAGCGGGAGCTCCTACAATGAGCAGTTCTTC. Filled out from reference TRBV7-9 and TRBJ2-1, the complete variable domain reads DTGVSQNPRHKITKRGQNVTFRCDPISEHNRLYWYRQTLGQGPEFLTYFQNEAQLEKSRLLSDRFSAERPKGSFSTLEIQRTEQGDSAMYLCASSSSGTSGSSYNEQFFGPGTRLTVL.

CDR3 sequence reads: CASSEEASEGTYEQYF. The CDR3 bases are TGTGCCAGCAGTGAAGAGGCGAGCGAGGGCACCTACGAGCAGTACTTC. The chain has TRBV6-8 and TRBJ2-7; maybe TRBD2 (5 bases). V shed 5 bases and J shed 2 bases, with 19 bases lying between them. The V gene's germline CDR1 is MNHGY and CDR2 SAAAGT. CDR3 length: 16 residues.

The chain links TRBV28 to TRBJ2-1, with 8 positions matching TRBD2. The trim removed 5 bases at V and 2 bases at J, leaving 8 bases unmatched. The CDR3 runs to 16 residues. Germline values: CDR1 MDHEN, CDR2 SYDVKM. This chain's CDR3 is CASSQTAGGTYNEQFF. CDR3 DNA sequence: TGTGCCAGCAGTCAAACGGCGGGGGGCACCTACAATGAGCAGTTCTTC.

This clonotype appeared many times. The V and J genes are TRBV5-5 and TRBJ1-2; TRBD1 might be the D (6 bases). Germline CDR1 and CDR2: SGHKS and YYEKEE (reference sequence). V was cut by 2 bases and J by 4 bases, with 15 bases left in between. This CDR3 is 15 amino acids long. The DNA for the CDR3 is TGTGCCAGCAGCTTACAACAGGGTCCCGGCTATGGCTACACCTTC. Translated: CASSLQQGPGYGYTF.

Ten or more counts support this clonotype. V usage is TRBV28 and J usage is TRBJ2-7, with 8 bases lining up with TRBD2. Germline CDR1 is MDHEN and CDR2 is SYDVKM. The CDR3 loop spans 15 amino acids. Losses at the gene ends were 2 bases for V and 4 bases for J; bases not matched to a gene: 7. CDR3 region: CASSLSAGGKYEQYF. Written as DNA, the CDR3 is TGTGCCAGCAGTTTAAGTGCGGGAGGCAAATACGAGCAGTACTTC.

This clonotype has ten or more counts. This sequence joins TRBV4-1 and TRBJ2-1; 9 bases agree with TRBD2. Germline loops: CDR1 MGHRA, CDR2 YSYEKL. The CDR3 is 18 residues long. V was pared by 0 bases and J by 3 bases, with 9 bases of the junction left unmatched. Here the CDR3 DNA reads TGCGCCAGCAGCCAAGATCTGCTCGCGGGGGGGGGCTACAATGAGCAGTTCTTC. It codes for CASSQDLLAGGGYNEQFF.

This clonotype showed up many times. The chain carries TRBV7-9 and TRBJ2-7; 9 nucleotides match TRBD1. V shed 0 bases and J 0 bases; nucleotides not matched to a gene: 12. Germline-derived CDR1 and CDR2 are SEHNR and FQNEAQ (reference sequence). The CDR3 sequence is 19 residues long. The CDR3 sequence: CASSLAGTGRARSSYEQYF. The CDR3 DNA sequence: TGTGCCAGCAGCTTAGCGGGGACAGGGAGGGCTAGAAGCTCCTACGAGCAGTACTTC.

This clonotype was found many times. The V and J genes are TRBV5-1 and TRBJ2-3; D is unclear. Germline CDR1 SGHRS, CDR2 YFSETQ. V shed 3 bases and J shed 6 bases, with 5 bases lying between them. The CDR3 is 11 residues long. The DNA of the CDR3 is TGCGCCAGCAGCTCTCAGGATACGCAGTATTTT. Translated: CASSSQDTQYF.

This clonotype was found many times. This chain links TRBV12-3 or TRBV12-4 with TRBJ1-1; the D gene is possibly TRBD1 (5 bases). The CDR3 consists of 14 residues. The germline V and J ends were trimmed by 5 bases and 0 bases, with 10 bases remaining between them. CDR3 in amino acids: CASSLDMMNTEAFF. In nucleotides, the CDR3 is TGTGCCAGCAGTCTGGACATGATGAACACTGAAGCTTTCTTT.

The rearrangement uses TRBV11-2 and TRBJ2-7, with D unresolved. CDR1 is SGHAT, CDR2 FQNNGV, per germline. The CDR3 is 11 residues long. V was shortened by 2 bases and J by 7 bases, with 6 bases between the two germline ends. The CDR3 bases are TGTGCCAGCAGCTTAACAGTGGAGCAGTACTTC. This gives the protein CASSLTVEQYF. Looking up the rest from reference TRBV11-2 and TRBJ2-7 gives the full variable domain: EAGVAQSPRYKIIEKRQSVAFWCNPISGHATLYWYQQILGQGPKLLIQFQNNGVVDDSQLPKDRFSAERLKGVDSTLKIQPAKLEDSAVYLCASSLTVEQYFGPGTRLTVT.

This clonotype was seen many times. The DNA for the CDR3 is TGTGCCAGCAGCTTAGATTTCGGGAGCGGCACAGATACGCAGTATTTT. Encoded protein: CASSLDFGSGTDTQYF. V is TRBV11-3 and J is TRBJ2-3; D perhaps matches TRBD2 (6 bases). CDR1 and CDR2 from the germline V gene are SGHNT and YENEEA. The CDR3 length is 16 residues. The germline V and J ends were trimmed by 0 bases and 1 base, with 11 bases remaining between them.

A single count supports this clonotype. The conserved phenylalanine or tryptophan is not found at the CDR3 terminus, so this likely reflects a read error. The V and J genes are TRBV12-3 or TRBV12-4 and TRBJ1-1; D may be TRBD1 (5 bases). The ends were cut back, 2 bases at V and 4 bases at J, with 11 bases in the middle. The CDR3 is 14 amino acids. CDR3 in amino acids: CASSLWQGGTEAFL. CDR3 bases: TGTGCCAGCAGTTTATGGCAGGGAGGCACTGAAGCTTTCCTT.

The chain links TRBV5-6 to TRBJ2-5; 16 bases are a match to TRBD2. In germline, CDR1 is SGHDT, CDR2 YYEEEE. This CDR3 region has 20 residues. The junction had 11 bases not matched to a gene; V was cut back by 2 bases and J by 1 base. Written as DNA, the CDR3 is TGTGCCAGCAGCTTCCCTGCCGGGACTAGCGGGAGGGCCCCCCAAGAGACCCAGTACTTC. Its protein product is CASSFPAGTSGRAPQETQYF. Full variable domain (remainder filled in from reference TRBV5-6 and TRBJ2-5): DAGVTQSPTHLIKTRGQQVTLRCSPKSGHDTVSWYQQALGQGPQFIFQYYEEEERQRGNFPDRFSGHQFPNYSSELNVNALLLGDSALYLCASSFPAGTSGRAPQETQYFGPGTRLLVL.

This clonotype was seen many times. This chain uses TRBV7-2 with TRBJ2-3; TRBD2 might be the D (6 bases). Germline assignment: CDR1 SGHTA and CDR2 FQGNSA. The ends were cut back, 1 base at V and 5 bases at J, with 16 bases in the middle. The CDR3 runs 16 residues. The CDR3 region has the DNA TGTGCCAGCAGCTTAGGATGGGACTTCAACGGAGATACGCAGTATTTT. Translation gives CASSLGWDFNGDTQYF.

This clonotype was seen many times. V is TRBV20-1 and J is TRBJ1-2, with D possibly TRBD1 on 6 matching bases. V was trimmed by 5 bases and J by 3 bases, leaving 16 bases between them. This CDR3 region has 14 residues. CDR1 is DFQATT, CDR2 SNEGSKA, per germline (reference sequence). The CDR3: CSADRSGVDYGYTF. In DNA form, the CDR3 reads TGCAGTGCTGACAGGTCAGGGGTAGACTATGGCTACACCTTC.

Points on this clonotype: A far larger clone is one base from this, pointing to a likely read error. The V call is TRBV27, the J call TRBJ1-2; the D gene is possibly TRBD1 (5 bases). Trimming removed 8 bases from V and 1 base from J, with 17 bases in between. The CDR3 loop spans 15 amino acids. Germline CDR1 MNHEY, CDR2 SMNVEV (reference sequence). CDR3 nucleotides: TGTGCCAGCCGAACAGGCGAGACGGATAACTATGGCTACACCTTC. Protein: CASRTGETDNYGYTF.

This clonotype was picked up many times. The chain has TRBV27 and TRBJ2-1; D is possibly TRBD1 or TRBD2 (6 bases each). Germline values: CDR1 MNHEY, CDR2 SMNVEV (reference sequence). CDR3 length: 13 residues. Trimming removed 0 bases at V and 9 bases at J, with 9 bases between. The chain's CDR3 is CASSLSGGGEQFF. In nucleotides, the CDR3 is TGTGCCAGCAGTTTATCGGGGGGCGGTGAGCAGTTCTTC.

Ten or more counts support this clonotype. The rearrangement uses TRBV28 and TRBJ2-7; no definite D call. The V gene's germline CDR1 is MDHEN and CDR2 SYDVKM. Between the trimmed V and J ends, which lost 1 base and 4 bases, there was a span of 17 bases. The CDR3 totals 16 residues. CDR3 protein: CASSLYRERKVYEQYF. In DNA form, the CDR3 reads TGTGCCAGCAGTTTATATCGTGAAAGAAAGGTATACGAGCAGTACTTC.

The genes are TRBV5-1 and TRBJ2-1; possibly TRBD1 or TRBD2 for D (5 bases each). The CDR3 length is 16 residues. Germline V gives CDR1 SGHRS, CDR2 YFSETQ. V lost 7 bases, J lost 3 bases, and 20 bases lay in between. The CDR3 region has the DNA TGCGCCAGCGCCGAGGGGCCGGGCAGGAACTACAATGAGCAGTTCTTC. This translates into CASAEGPGRNYNEQFF.

This clonotype was seen ten or more times. This CDR3 is CATSDKDRVNQPQHF. CDR3 bases: TGTGCCACCAGTGATAAGGACAGGGTGAATCAGCCCCAGCATTTT. The chain links TRBV24-1 to TRBJ1-5; TRBD1 agrees at 8 bases. This CDR3 comprises 15 residues. Germline loops: CDR1 KGHDR, CDR2 SFDVKD. Trimming at V came to 3 bases and at J to 4 bases, leaving 4 bases not matched to a gene.

There are many counts of this clonotype. The chain links TRBV7-2 to TRBJ2-1; 14 nucleotides agree with TRBD2. From germline, CDR1 is SGHTA and CDR2 FQGNSA. The CDR3 has 15 residues. With V trimmed by 6 bases and J by 9 bases, 7 bases remained unmatched. Here the CDR3 DNA reads TGTGCCAGCAGTTACGGGACTAGCGGGAGAGTTGAGCAGTTCTTC. It encodes CASSYGTSGRVEQFF.

In this sample, this clonotype turned up many times. The chain carries TRBV25-1 and TRBJ1-5, with 9 bases fitting TRBD1. CDR3 length equals 16 residues. Looked up from germline, CDR1 is MGHDK and CDR2 is SYGVNS. The V segment lost 2 bases and the J segment 5 bases; nucleotides outside the gene matches: 7. CDR3 residues: CASSEAGTGTDQPQHF. CDR3 nucleotide sequence: TGTGCCAGCAGTGAAGCCGGGACAGGGACGGATCAGCCCCAGCATTTT.

This clonotype was recorded many times. The chain couples TRBV7-9 to TRBJ2-5; 8 bases are a match to TRBD1. CDR3 length: 15 residues. Per the germline V gene, CDR1 is SEHNR and CDR2 is FQNEAQ (reference sequence). Trimming removed 4 bases from V and 5 bases from J; junction bases left unmatched: 9. CDR3 loop: CASSSLRTGKETQYF. CDR3 DNA sequence: TGTGCCAGCAGCTCCCTGCGGACAGGGAAGGAGACCCAGTACTTC.